This is a list of T cell receptor beta chains from one sample in a study of shared clonotypes between healthy human individuals. Assay: immunoSEQ multiplex PCR; the TCRdb copy retains only in-frame clones and omits some. This sample yields about half a million clones, of which around 79% are seen a single time; 10% to 15% belongs to the top ten. Source material: PBMCs. These receptors were collected from a woman aged 40 to 50 in good health. Some clones in this sample may be carry-over from other donors' samples. CDR3s include the opening cysteine and the closing phenylalanine or tryptophan. The D gene is left open where the match is weak. Only some rows state a clone size, as once, few, many or a class for expanded clones.

TRBJ2-3 | TRBV5-8 | TRBD2 | NA | TGTGCCAGCAGCTTGGGTGGACTAGCGGGGCCCACAGATACGCAGTATTTT | CASSLGGLAGPTDTQYF
TRBJ2-1 | TRBV13 | NA | NA | TGTGCCAGCAGCTTAGGACAGGGATTGAATGAGCAGTTCTTC | CASSLGQGLNEQFF
TRBJ2-7 | TRBV6-5 | NA | NA | TGTGCCAGCAGTTACCGGGACGAGTCCTCCTACGAGCAGTACTTC | CASSYRDESSYEQYF
TRBJ2-4 | TRBV5-8 | NA | NA | TGTGCCAGCAGCTTGGTGCGACAGCACCTAGCCAAAAACATTCAGTACTTC | CASSLVRQHLAKNIQYF
TRBJ1-4 | TRBV4-3 | NA | NA | TGCGCCAGCAGCCAAAGTCACAGTAATGAAAAACTGTTTTTT | CASSQSHSNEKLFF
TRBJ2-7 | TRBV5-8 | TRBD1 | once | TGTGCCAGCAGCTTGGGGGACAGTACCTACGAGCAGTACTTC | CASSLGDSTYEQYF
TRBJ2-6 | TRBV7-8 | NA | NA | TGTGCCAGCAGCAAAGGGCTCCCACAAAGTCGGGCCAACGTCCTGACTTTC | CASSKGLPQSRANVLTF
TRBJ2-2 | TRBV7-3 | NA | few | TGTGCCAGCAGCCCGGACAGGAACACCGGGGAGCTGTTTTTT | CASSPDRNTGELFF
TRBJ2-5 | TRBV25-1 | TRBD1 | NA | TGTGCCAGCAGTGAACAGGACAGGGGCCAAGAGACCCAGTACTTC | CASSEQDRGQETQYF
TRBJ2-1 | TRBV2 | NA | NA | TGTGCCAGCAGTGAAGGGGACTACAATGAGCAGTTCTTC | CASSEGDYNEQFF
TRBJ2-5 | TRBV2 | NA | NA | TGTGCCAGCAGTAGAGGGACCCAGTACTTC | CASSRGTQYF
TRBJ1-5 | TRBV19 | TRBD1 | NA | TGTGCCAGTAGTCAACAGGGGAATCAGCCCCAGCATTTT | CASSQQGNQPQHF
TRBJ2-7 | TRBV5-1 | TRBD1 | NA | TGCGCCAGCAGGATTTCGGGACAGGGCTTTTCCGAGCAGTACTTC | CASRISGQGFSEQYF
TRBJ2-1 | TRBV19 | NA | NA | TGTGCCAGTAGTTGGTCACGTTGGCATGAGCAGTTCTTC | CASSWSRWHEQFF
TRBJ2-1 | TRBV7-3 | NA | NA | TGTGCCAGCAGCTTAACGGCTAGCTCCTACAATGAGCAGTTCTTC | CASSLTASSYNEQFF
TRBJ2-3 | TRBV19 | TRBD2 | NA | TGTGCCAGTAGCCTCACTAGCGGGAGGGCAGATACGCAGTATTTT | CASSLTSGRADTQYF
TRBJ2-7 | TRBV18 | TRBD2 | NA | TGTGCCAGCTCACCACCGGGACTAGCGGGAACAATAGGCGAGCAGTACTTC | CASSPPGLAGTIGEQYF
TRBJ2-7 | TRBV5-4 | TRBD2 | NA | TGTGCCAGCAGACTAGCGGGAGATGTCGGGGACGAGCAGTACTTC | CASRLAGDVGDEQYF
TRBJ2-3 | TRBV10-2 | NA | NA | TGCGCCAGCAGTCTCTTCCGGGACGATACGCAGTATTTT | CASSLFRDDTQYF
TRBJ2-1 | TRBV6-1 | NA | NA | TGTGCCAGCAGTGGGGGAGGGACAGCGGGACACAATGAGCAGTTCTTC | CASSGGGTAGHNEQFF
TRBJ2-5 | TRBV10-3 | NA | NA | TGTGCCATCAGTGATAGGGAAGAGACCCAGTACTTC | CAISDREETQYF
TRBJ2-1 | TRBV7-2 | TRBD2 | NA | TGTGCCAGCAGCTTCGGACTAGCGGGAGGGGGCGAGCAGTTCTTC | CASSFGLAGGGEQFF
TRBJ2-2 | TRBV7-9 | NA | NA | TGTGCCAGCAGCTCCTCTCGGGAGCTGTTTTTT | CASSSSRELFF
TRBJ2-2 | TRBV6-6 | TRBD2 | NA | TGTGCCAGCGACGCGGGAGTGTACACCGGGGAGCTGTTTTTT | CASDAGVYTGELFF
TRBJ2-5 | TRBV7-3 | NA | NA | TGTGCCAGCAGCTTTGACCAGCTAGAGACCCAGTACTTC | CASSFDQLETQYF
TRBJ2-1 | TRBV9 | TRBD2 | NA | TGTGCCAGCAGCGGGGGGACTAGCGGAACCTCGGGGCAGTTCTTC | CASSGGTSGTSGQFF
TRBJ2-7 | TRBV19 | TRBD2 | NA | TGTGCCAGTAGCTGGACTAGCGGACAGCATATCTACGAGCAGTACTTC | CASSWTSGQHIYEQYF
TRBJ2-7 | TRBV7-3 | TRBD1 | NA | TGTGCCAGCAGCTTAAGGGACAGCTACGAGCAGTACTTC | CASSLRDSYEQYF
TRBJ2-1 | TRBV6-5 | TRBD1 | NA | TGTGCCAGCAGTAGCGGACAGGGCCGGGACAATGAGCAGTTCTTC | CASSSGQGRDNEQFF
TRBJ2-2 | TRBV18 | NA | NA | TGTGCCAGCTCACCGCCCCTCGGGACCGGGGAGCTGTTTTTT | CASSPPLGTGELFF
TRBJ2-2 | TRBV9 | NA | once | TGTGCCAGCAGCGTAGGACCGGCGAACACCGGGGAGCTGTTTTTT | CASSVGPANTGELFF
TRBJ2-1 | TRBV30 | NA | few | TGTGCCTGGAGTCGGGGCTTGGGGGAATCCTACAATGAGCAGTTCTTC | CAWSRGLGESYNEQFF
TRBJ2-7 | TRBV6-6 | TRBD1 | NA | TGTGCCAGCAGTTACAGACCCGGGACAGGGGGCGAGCAGTACTTC | CASSYRPGTGGEQYF
TRBJ2-5 | TRBV28 | NA | NA | TGTGCCAGCAGTTTAGGAGGCGTTGGGGAGACCCAGTACTTC | CASSLGGVGETQYF
TRBJ2-5 | TRBV9 | NA | once | TGTGCCAGCAGCGTAGGGACCGACAAAGAGACCCAGTACTTC | CASSVGTDKETQYF
TRBJ2-5 | TRBV11-2 | NA | NA | TGTGCCAGCAGCGACCTCGTCCCCCAAGAGACCCAGTACTTC | CASSDLVPQETQYF
TRBJ2-1 | TRBV9 | TRBD2 | NA | TGTGCCAGCAGCGCCGCGGGAGCGCCCAACAATGAGCAGTTCTTC | CASSAAGAPNNEQFF
TRBJ2-6 | TRBV5-4 | NA | NA | TGTGCCAGCAGTCGGGACGGAAACTCTGGGGCCAACGTCCTGACTTTC | CASSRDGNSGANVLTF
TRBJ2-5 | TRBV5-1 | TRBD1 | once | TGCGCCAGCAGCTTGTCCGGGACAGCCCCCGAGACCCAGTACTTC | CASSLSGTAPETQYF
TRBJ1-4 | TRBV6-5 | NA | NA | TGTGCCAGCAGTCGACAGGTCGCGGAGGGAGAAAAACTGTTTTTT | CASSRQVAEGEKLFF
TRBJ2-3 | TRBV5-1 | NA | NA | TGCGCCAGCAGCTTGGAGGGCAGGGCAGATACGCAGTATTTT | CASSLEGRADTQYF
TRBJ2-2 | TRBV9 | TRBD2 | NA | TGTGCCAGCAGCGGGAGCGGGAGTGTTTCCGGGGAGCTGTTTTTT | CASSGSGSVSGELFF
TRBJ1-2 | TRBV4-3 | NA | NA | TGCGCCAGCAGCCAAGATGACAGGAGTGGCTACACCTTC | CASSQDDRSGYTF
TRBJ2-2 | TRBV19 | NA | NA | TGTGCCAGTAGTAGAAGCGTCGCCGCGAACACCGGGGAGCTGTTTTTT | CASSRSVAANTGELFF
TRBJ2-7 | TRBV10-3 | TRBD1 | NA | TGTGCCATCAGTGAGGCCCAGGGGGCAGGCTACGAGCAGTACTTC | CAISEAQGAGYEQYF
TRBJ2-4 | TRBV28 | TRBD1 | many | TGTGCCAGCAGTTCCGGGACAGGGAAGTCCCCTGTCAAAAACATTCAGTACTTC | CASSSGTGKSPVKNIQYF
TRBJ2-2 | TRBV27 | NA | NA | TGTGCCAGCAGTTTAGGGGTGGTTGGGGGGCGTCCCGCCGGGGAGCTGTTTTTT | CASSLGVVGGRPAGELFF
TRBJ1-2 | TRBV7-2 | NA | NA | TGTGCCAGCAGCTTAGAGTCGGGTTACTATGGCTACACCTTC | CASSLESGYYGYTF
TRBJ1-3 | TRBV2 | NA | NA | TGTGCCAGCAGTGAGGGATACTCTGGAAACACCATATATTTT | CASSEGYSGNTIYF
TRBJ2-5 | TRBV7-6 | TRBD2 | NA | TGTGCCAGCAGCTTGCTACCCTTGGGGCTAGCGGGGGGGAGCCAAGAGACCCAGTACTTC | CASSLLPLGLAGGSQETQYF
TRBJ1-5 | TRBV30 | TRBD1 | NA | TGTGCCTGGAGTGCTCCGGGACAGGGGTATCAGCCCCAGCATTTT | CAWSAPGQGYQPQHF
TRBJ2-7 | TRBV21-1 | NA | NA | TGTGCCAGCAGTATACTAGCGGGAGGGTCCTACGAGCAGTACTTC | CASSILAGGSYEQYF
TRBJ1-5 | TRBV4-1 | TRBD1 | few | TGCGCCAGCAGCCAGATGGGACAGGCGTACAATCAGCCCCAGCATTTT | CASSQMGQAYNQPQHF
TRBJ2-7 | TRBV5-1 | TRBD2 | NA | TGCGCCAGTCCTCCTTTGGGACTAGCGGGAGGGCCCAGCTCCTACGAGCAGTACTTC | CASPPLGLAGGPSSYEQYF
TRBJ1-1 | TRBV29-1 | TRBD1 | once | TGCAGCGTTGATAACAGGGGCACTGAAGCTTTCTTT | CSVDNRGTEAFF